Sequencing of this T cell receptor (beta chain) was carried out in a study of beta chain features in type 1 diabetes. Study-wide results and limits: PCR may have favored shorter templates equally in patients and controls. Researchers report that Type 1 diabetes patients had moderately but significantly shorter TCRB CDR3s across all four CD4+ subsets. Diminished insertions and augmented deletions at VDJ junctions characterized type 1 diabetes patients.

Roughly 110 mL of blood, on average, came from one heparinised draw per donor. The authors obtained over 98% purity in all sorted populations. In the case of this clone: Its antigen remains unidentified.

The V end was cut by 2 bases, the J end by 8 bases, with 12 bases between. CDR3 length equals 13 residues. Germline loops: CDR1 MGHDK, CDR2 SYGVNS. The authors reverse transcribed all of the isolated RNA, so sequencing captured expressed TCRB transcripts. Sequenced by immunoSEQ multiplex PCR; TCRdb stores in-frame clones only, minus some. The repertoire holds 200,000 to 300,000 clones, with about a fifth as singletons. The sequence was collected from a woman aged 40-49 years with type 1 diabetes. The chain uses TRBV25-1 and TRBJ1-2; weak D call: TRBD1 (5 bases). The sample taken for sequencing was naive CD4+ T cells from blood. The CDR3 protein is CASSEPQGRGYTF. The CDR3 DNA reads as TGTGCCAGCAGTGAACCTCAGGGTCGAGGCTACACCTTC.